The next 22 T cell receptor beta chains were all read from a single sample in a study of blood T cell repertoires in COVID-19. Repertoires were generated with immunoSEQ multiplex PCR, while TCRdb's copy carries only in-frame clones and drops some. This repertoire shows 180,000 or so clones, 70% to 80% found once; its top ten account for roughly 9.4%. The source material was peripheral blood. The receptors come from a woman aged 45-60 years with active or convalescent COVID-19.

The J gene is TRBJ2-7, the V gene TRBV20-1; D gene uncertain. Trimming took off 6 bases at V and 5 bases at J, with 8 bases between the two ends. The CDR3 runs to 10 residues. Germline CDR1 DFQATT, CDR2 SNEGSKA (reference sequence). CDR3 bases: TGCAGTGCACTCCTACACGAGCAGTACTTC. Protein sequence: CSALLHEQYF.

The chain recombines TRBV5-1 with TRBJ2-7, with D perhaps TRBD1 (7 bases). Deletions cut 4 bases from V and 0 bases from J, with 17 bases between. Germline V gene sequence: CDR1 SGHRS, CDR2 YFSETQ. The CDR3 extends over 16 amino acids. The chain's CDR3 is CASSVGGGTASYEQYF. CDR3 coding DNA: TGCGCCAGCAGCGTTGGAGGGGGGACAGCCTCCTACGAGCAGTACTTC.

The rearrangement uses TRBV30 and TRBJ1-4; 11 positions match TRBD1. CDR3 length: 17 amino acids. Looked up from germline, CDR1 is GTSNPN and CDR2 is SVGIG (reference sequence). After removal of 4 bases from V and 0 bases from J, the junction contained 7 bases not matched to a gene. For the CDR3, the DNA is TGTGCCTGGACTAGCTCGGGACAGGGGGCAACTAATGAAAAACTGTTTTTT. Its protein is CAWTSSGQGATNEKLFF.

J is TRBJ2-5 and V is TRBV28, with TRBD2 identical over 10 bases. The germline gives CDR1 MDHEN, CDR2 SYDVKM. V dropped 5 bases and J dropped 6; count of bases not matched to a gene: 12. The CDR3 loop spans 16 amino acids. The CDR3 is CASSPPLGAGGQTQYF. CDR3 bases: TGTGCCAGCAGTCCCCCCCTCGGAGCGGGAGGGCAGACCCAGTACTTC.

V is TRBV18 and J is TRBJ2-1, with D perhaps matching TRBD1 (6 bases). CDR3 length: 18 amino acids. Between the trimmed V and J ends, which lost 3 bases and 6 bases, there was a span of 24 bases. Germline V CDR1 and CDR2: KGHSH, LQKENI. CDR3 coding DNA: TGTGCCAGCTCACCCCTGGCGACCGGGCAGGGGTCGAGCAATGAGCAGTTCTTC. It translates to CASSPLATGQGSSNEQFF.

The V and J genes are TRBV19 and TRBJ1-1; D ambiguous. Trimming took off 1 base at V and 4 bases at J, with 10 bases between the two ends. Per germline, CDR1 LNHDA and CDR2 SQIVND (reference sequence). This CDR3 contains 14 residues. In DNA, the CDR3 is TGTGCCAGTAGTATAGTCATAGGCGGCACTGAAGCTTTCTTT. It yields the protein CASSIVIGGTEAFF. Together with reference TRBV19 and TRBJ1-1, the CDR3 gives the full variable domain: DGGITQSPKYLFRKEGQNVTLSCEQNLNHDAMYWYRQDPGQGLRLIYYSQIVNDFQKGDIAEGYSVSREKKESFPLTVTSAQKNPTAFYLCASSIVIGGTEAFFGQGTRLTVV.

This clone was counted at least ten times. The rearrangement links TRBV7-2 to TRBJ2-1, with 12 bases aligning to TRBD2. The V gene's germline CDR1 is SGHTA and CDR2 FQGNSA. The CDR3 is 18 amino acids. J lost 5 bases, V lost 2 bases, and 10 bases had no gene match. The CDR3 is CASSLRTTSGRFHNEQFF. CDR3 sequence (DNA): TGTGCCAGCAGCTTACGGACGACTAGCGGGAGATTCCACAATGAGCAGTTCTTC.

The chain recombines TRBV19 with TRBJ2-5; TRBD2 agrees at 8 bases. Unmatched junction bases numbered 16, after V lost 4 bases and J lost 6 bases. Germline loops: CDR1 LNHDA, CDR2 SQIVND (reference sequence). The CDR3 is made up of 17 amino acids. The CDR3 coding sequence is TGTGCCAGTAGTACTCTTTCCCTAGCGGGCGAGAGAAAGACCCAGTACTTC. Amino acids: CASSTLSLAGERKTQYF.

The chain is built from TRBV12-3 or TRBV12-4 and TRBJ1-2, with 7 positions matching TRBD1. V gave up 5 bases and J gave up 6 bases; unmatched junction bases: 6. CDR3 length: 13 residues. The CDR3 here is CASSLDRANGYTF. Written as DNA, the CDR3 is TGTGCCAGCAGTCTCGACAGGGCAAATGGCTACACCTTC.

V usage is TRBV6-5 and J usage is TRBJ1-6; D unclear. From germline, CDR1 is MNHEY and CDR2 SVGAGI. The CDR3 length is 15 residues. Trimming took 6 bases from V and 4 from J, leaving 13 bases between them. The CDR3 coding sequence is TGTGCCAGCAGCGCCTTGGCAGCGTATAATTCACCCCTCCACTTT. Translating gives CASSALAAYNSPLHF.

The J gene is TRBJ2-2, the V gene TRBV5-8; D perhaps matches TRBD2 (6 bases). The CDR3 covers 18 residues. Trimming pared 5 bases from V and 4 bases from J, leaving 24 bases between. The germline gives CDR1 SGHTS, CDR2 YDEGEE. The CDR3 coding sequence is TGTGCCAGCAGTTCGGGTAACCTCGGGGGATCATTCACCGGGGAGCTGTTTTTT. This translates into CASSSGNLGGSFTGELFF.

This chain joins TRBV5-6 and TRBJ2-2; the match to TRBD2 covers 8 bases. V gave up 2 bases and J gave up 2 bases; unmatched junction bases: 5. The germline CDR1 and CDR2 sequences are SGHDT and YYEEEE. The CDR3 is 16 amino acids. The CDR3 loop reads CASSLYGRGNTGELFF. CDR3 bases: TGTGCCAGCAGCTTATACGGGAGGGGTAACACCGGGGAGCTGTTTTTT.

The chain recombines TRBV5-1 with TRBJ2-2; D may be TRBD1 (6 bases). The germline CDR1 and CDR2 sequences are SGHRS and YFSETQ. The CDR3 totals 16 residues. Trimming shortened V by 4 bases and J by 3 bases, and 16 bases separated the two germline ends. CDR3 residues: CASSTGHGVDTGELFF. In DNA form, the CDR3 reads TGCGCCAGCAGCACGGGACACGGGGTCGACACCGGGGAGCTGTTTTTT.

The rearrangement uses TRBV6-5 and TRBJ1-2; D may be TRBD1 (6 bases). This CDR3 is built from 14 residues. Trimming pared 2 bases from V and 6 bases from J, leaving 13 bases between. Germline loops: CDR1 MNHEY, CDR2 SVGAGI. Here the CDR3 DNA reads TGTGCCAGCAGTTACCTAGGGGGAGAAAATGGCTACACCTTC. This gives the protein CASSYLGGENGYTF.

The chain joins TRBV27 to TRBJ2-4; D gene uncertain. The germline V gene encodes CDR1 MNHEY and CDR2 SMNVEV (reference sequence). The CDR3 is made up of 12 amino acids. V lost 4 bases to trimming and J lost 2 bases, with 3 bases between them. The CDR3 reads CASSYTKNIQYF. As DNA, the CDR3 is TGTGCCAGCAGTTACACCAAAAACATTCAGTACTTC.

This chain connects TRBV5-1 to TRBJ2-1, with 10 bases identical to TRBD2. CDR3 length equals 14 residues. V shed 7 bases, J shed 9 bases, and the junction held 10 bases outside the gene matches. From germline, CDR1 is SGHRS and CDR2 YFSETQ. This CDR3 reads CASSGTSAFGEQFF. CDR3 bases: TGCGCCAGCTCCGGGACTAGCGCGTTCGGTGAGCAGTTCTTC. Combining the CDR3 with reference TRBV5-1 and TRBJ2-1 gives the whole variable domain KAGVTQTPRYLIKTRGQQVTLSCSPISGHRSVSWYQQTPGQGLQFLFEYFSETQRNKGNFPGRFSGRQFSNSRSEMNVSTLELGDSALYLCASSGTSAFGEQFFGPGTRLTVL.

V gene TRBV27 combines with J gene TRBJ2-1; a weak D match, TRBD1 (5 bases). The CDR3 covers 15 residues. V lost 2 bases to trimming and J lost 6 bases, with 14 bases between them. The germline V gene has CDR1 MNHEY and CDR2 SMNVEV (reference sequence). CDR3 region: CASSLPGLPPNEQFF. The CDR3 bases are TGTGCCAGCAGTTTACCAGGGCTCCCTCCCAATGAGCAGTTCTTC.

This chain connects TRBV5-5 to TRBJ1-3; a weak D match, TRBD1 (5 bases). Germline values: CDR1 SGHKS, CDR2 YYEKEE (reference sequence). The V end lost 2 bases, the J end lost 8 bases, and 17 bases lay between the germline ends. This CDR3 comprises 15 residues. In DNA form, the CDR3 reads TGTGCCAGCAGCTTTCGGGGGGATCCTGGGGACACCATATATTTT. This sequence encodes CASSFRGDPGDTIYF. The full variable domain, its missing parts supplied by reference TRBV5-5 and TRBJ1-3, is DAGVTQSPTHLIKTRGQQVTLRCSPISGHKSVSWYQQVLGQGPQFIFQYYEKEERGRGNFPDRFSARQFPNYSSELNVNALLLGDSALYLCASSFRGDPGDTIYFGEGSWLTVV.

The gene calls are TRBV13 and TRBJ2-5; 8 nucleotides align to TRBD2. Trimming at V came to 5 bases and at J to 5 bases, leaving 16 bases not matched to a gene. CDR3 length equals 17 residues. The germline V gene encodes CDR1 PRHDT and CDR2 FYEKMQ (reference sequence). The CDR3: CASSRGGSGAGQETQYF. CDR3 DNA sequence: TGTGCCAGCAGCCGCGGGGGGAGCGGCGCGGGGCAGGAGACCCAGTACTTC.

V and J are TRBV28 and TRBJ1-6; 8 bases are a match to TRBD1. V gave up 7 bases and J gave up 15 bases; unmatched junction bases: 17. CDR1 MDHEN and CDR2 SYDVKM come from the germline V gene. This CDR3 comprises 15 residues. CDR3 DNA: TGTGCCAGCAACACACCGGGACAGGTCAAGGTTCTCCTCCACTTT. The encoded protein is CASNTPGQVKVLLHF.

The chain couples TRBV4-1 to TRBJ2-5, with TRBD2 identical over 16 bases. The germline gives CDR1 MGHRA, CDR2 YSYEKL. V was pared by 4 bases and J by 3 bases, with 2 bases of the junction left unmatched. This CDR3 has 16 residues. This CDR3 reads CASSRGLAGGEETQYF. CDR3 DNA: TGCGCCAGCAGCCGGGGACTAGCGGGGGGGGAAGAGACCCAGTACTTC.

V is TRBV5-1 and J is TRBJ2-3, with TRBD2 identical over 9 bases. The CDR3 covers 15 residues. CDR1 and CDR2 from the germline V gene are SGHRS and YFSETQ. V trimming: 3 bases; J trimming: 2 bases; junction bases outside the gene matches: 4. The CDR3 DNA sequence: TGCGCCAGCAGCTCGGGACTAGCATTCACAGATACGCAGTATTTT. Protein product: CASSSGLAFTDTQYF.